The T cell receptor beta chain under discussion was sequenced for a study of blood T cell repertoires in COVID-19. In the study overall: The samples span acute and convalescent COVID-19 from the United States, Italy and Spain. T cells, B-cell-depleted T cells, or PBMCs supplied cDNA or gDNA.

During active infection, Seattle patients enrolled and were then monitored through disease. Original processing notes: Reference gene primer amplification in the assay estimated nucleated cell counts. Some clones are missing from TCRdb's copy, which holds only in-frame ones; the method was immunoSEQ multiplex PCR. From that table come the V and J calls and clone size; the DNA was used to work out D and trimming. The data contain roughly 500,000 clones, about 88% of them singletons. CDR1 and CDR2 from the germline V gene are LNHDA and SQIVND (reference sequence). The V gene lost 8 bases and the J gene lost 4 bases, with 20 bases spanning the gap. This CDR3 has 15 amino acids.

The sequenced sample consisted of peripheral blood. The source is a man between 18 and 35 years old with COVID-19, enrolled during active disease. J is TRBJ2-5 and V is TRBV19; tentative D call: TRBD2 (6 bases). The CDR3 bases are TGTGCCAGTGGGTCTAGCGCCCTCCTGGGAGAGACCCAGTACTTC. Amino acid sequence: CASGSSALLGETQYF.